Below are 3 T cell receptor beta chains sequenced from a single sample in a study of blood T cell repertoires in COVID-19. Clones were sequenced by immunoSEQ multiplex PCR, and TCRdb holds only the in-frame ones, with some missing. The data hold 180,000 or so clones, with 82% observed a single time. The sequenced sample was peripheral blood. Receptors were obtained from a woman in her 70s with acute or convalescent COVID-19.

V gene TRBV11-3 combines with J gene TRBJ2-1, with 11 bases that match TRBD2. The CDR3 contains 15 residues. Trimming took 2 bases from V and 7 from J; bases not matched to a gene: 4. Germline values: CDR1 SGHNT, CDR2 YENEEA. The CDR3 region has the DNA TGTGCCAGCAGCTTATCGACTAGCGGGACGAATGAGCAGTTCTTC. Its translation: CASSLSTSGTNEQFF.

This clone was detected only once. V and J are TRBV9 and TRBJ2-7, with D tentatively TRBD1 (6 bases). The germline V gene encodes CDR1 SGDLS and CDR2 YYNGEE. The CDR3 has 15 amino acids. V was trimmed by 2 bases and J by 2 bases, leaving 14 bases between them. The CDR3 here is CASSVATGRPYEQYF. CDR3 DNA: TGTGCCAGCAGCGTCGCCACAGGGAGACCCTACGAGCAGTACTTC. The full variable domain, completed using reference TRBV9 and TRBJ2-7, is DSGVTQTPKHLITATGQRVTLRCSPRSGDLSVYWYQQSLDQGLQFLIQYYNGEERAKGNILERFSAQQFPDLHSELNLSSLELGDSALYFCASSVATGRPYEQYFGPGTRLTVT.

This clone showed up just a few times. This sequence joins TRBV7-8 and TRBJ2-2, with 9 bases identical to TRBD1. The CDR3 contains 16 residues. V lost 4 bases to trimming and J lost 4 bases; unmatched junction nucleotides: 7. Germline lookup yields CDR1 SGHVS and CDR2 FQNEAQ. The CDR3 DNA reads TGTGCCAGCAGCTCAAACAGGGGGCTGGGCACCGGGGAGCTGTTTTTT. This codes for CASSSNRGLGTGELFF.